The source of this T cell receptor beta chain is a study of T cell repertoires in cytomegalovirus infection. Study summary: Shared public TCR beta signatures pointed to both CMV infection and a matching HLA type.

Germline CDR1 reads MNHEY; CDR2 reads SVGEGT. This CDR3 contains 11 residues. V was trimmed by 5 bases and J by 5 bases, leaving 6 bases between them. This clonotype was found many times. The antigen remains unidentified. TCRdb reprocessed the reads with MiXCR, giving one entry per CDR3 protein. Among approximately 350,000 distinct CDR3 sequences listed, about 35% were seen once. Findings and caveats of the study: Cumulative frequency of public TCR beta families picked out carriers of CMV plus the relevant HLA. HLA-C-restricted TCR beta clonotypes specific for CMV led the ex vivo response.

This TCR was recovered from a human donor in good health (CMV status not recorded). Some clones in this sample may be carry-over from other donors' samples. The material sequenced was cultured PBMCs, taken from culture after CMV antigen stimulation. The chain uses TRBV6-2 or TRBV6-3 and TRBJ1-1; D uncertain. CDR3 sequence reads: CASSHGTEAFF. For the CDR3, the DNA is TGTGCCAGCAGTCACGGGACTGAAGCTTTCTTT.